The rows below give T cell receptor beta chains drawn from one sample of a study of shared clonotypes between healthy human individuals. Profiled with immunoSEQ multiplex PCR; TCRdb holds only in-frame clones, not every one. Among 1 million to 1.3 million clones listed, around 78% were seen once. The sample consisted of memory CD4+ T cells from PBMCs. All receptors derive from a man between 18 and 35 years old in good health. Some clones in this sample may be carry-over from other donors' samples. Both conserved end residues are part of each CDR3. A D gene is named only where the DNA matches it firmly. The size entry is marked missing in some rows and otherwise reads once, few, many or a size class.

j_gene,abundance,v_gene,d_gene,CDR3aa,CDR3nt
TRBJ1-6,many,TRBV30,.,CAWAGTQNSPLHF,TGTGCCTGGGCGGGGACCCAGAATTCACCCCTCCACTTT
TRBJ2-7,.,TRBV4-2,.,CASSQDHTSSSYEQYF,TGTGCCAGCAGCCAAGATCATACTAGCTCGTCCTACGAGCAGTACTTC
TRBJ2-1,many,TRBV30,.,CAWSVGPYNEQFF,TGTGCCTGGAGTGTGGGCCCTTACAATGAGCAGTTCTTC
TRBJ2-3,.,TRBV5-4,TRBD2,CASSPGLAPGDTQYF,TGTGCCAGCAGCCCCGGACTAGCCCCCGGGGATACGCAGTATTTT
TRBJ2-3,.,TRBV7-3,.,CASSLGRTGTDTQYF,TGTGCCAGCAGCTTAGGCCGGACTGGCACAGATACGCAGTATTTT
TRBJ1-3,once,TRBV14,.,CASSQQGSGNTIYF,TGTGCCAGCAGCCAGCAGGGTTCTGGAAACACCATATATTTT
TRBJ2-7,.,TRBV14,.,CASSDTRAYEQYF,TGTGCCAGCAGCGATACCCGGGCCTACGAGCAGTACTTC
TRBJ1-1,.,TRBV5-1,TRBD1,CASSPGDRLMNTEAFF,TGCGCCAGCAGCCCGGGGGACAGATTGATGAACACTGAAGCTTTCTTT
TRBJ1-5,.,TRBV19,.,CASSIQTGVSQPQHF,TGTGCCAGTAGTATACAGACAGGTGTATCACAGCCCCAGCATTTT
TRBJ1-3,.,TRBV5-4,.,CASSLGAGTGNTIYF,TGTGCCAGCAGCTTGGGGGCAGGGACTGGAAACACCATATATTTT
TRBJ2-1,few,TRBV9,.,CASSQYGTYNEQFF,TGTGCCAGCTCCCAGTATGGTACCTACAATGAGCAGTTCTTC
TRBJ2-7,.,TRBV4-1,TRBD2,CASSRLAGNYGSYEQYF,TGCGCCAGCAGCCGACTAGCGGGGAATTATGGATCCTACGAGCAGTACTTC
TRBJ2-2,.,TRBV18,TRBD1,CASSPTGANTGELFF,TGTGCCAGCTCACCCACAGGGGCGAACACCGGGGAGCTGTTTTTT
TRBJ2-4,.,TRBV11-3,TRBD2,CASSFRGSGNIQYF,TGTGCCAGCAGCTTCCGCGGGAGTGGGAACATTCAGTACTTC
TRBJ2-1,.,TRBV5-6,.,CASSSRLGGTYNEQFF,TGTGCCAGCAGCTCTAGACTAGGGGGGACCTACAATGAGCAGTTCTTC
TRBJ1-5,.,TRBV28,TRBD1,CASSLWDSNNQPQHF,TGTGCCAGCAGTTTGTGGGACAGTAACAATCAGCCCCAGCATTTT
TRBJ2-3,few,TRBV9,.,CASSPPYRTASTDTQYF,TGTGCCAGCAGCCCCCCCTACAGGACTGCTAGCACAGATACGCAGTATTTT
TRBJ2-2,.,TRBV7-2,TRBD2,CASSLGLAGAGELFF,TGTGCCAGCAGCTTAGGGCTAGCGGGAGCCGGGGAGCTGTTTTTT
TRBJ2-5,.,TRBV2,.,CASSYLPGPQTQYF,TGTGCCAGCAGTTACCTGCCGGGGCCTCAGACCCAGTACTTC
TRBJ2-7,.,TRBV7-2,.,CASSLRSQAYEQYF,TGTGCCAGCAGCTTAAGATCCCAGGCCTACGAGCAGTACTTC
TRBJ2-7,.,TRBV27,.,CASSGYLGSEQYF,TGTGCCAGCAGTGGGTATCTAGGATCCGAGCAGTACTTC
TRBJ2-2,.,TRBV27,TRBD1,CASRPGTGGSIGELFF,TGTGCCAGCAGACCGGGGACAGGGGGTTCTATCGGGGAGCTGTTTTTT
TRBJ2-7,many,TRBV5-4,.,CASSLDGGPYEQYF,TGTGCCAGCAGCTTGGATGGGGGCCCCTACGAGCAGTACTTC
TRBJ1-2,.,TRBV19,.,CASRKQETNYGYTF,TGTGCGAGCAGAAAACAGGAGACTAACTATGGCTACACCTTC
TRBJ2-7,.,TRBV4-2,TRBD1,CASSQDKNRGSYEQYF,TGTGCCAGCAGCCAAGACAAAAACAGGGGATCCTACGAGCAGTACTTC
TRBJ1-3,.,TRBV9,.,CASSVTDDSGNTIYF,TGTGCCAGCAGCGTGACGGACGACTCTGGAAACACCATATATTTT
TRBJ2-3,.,TRBV30,.,CAWTLAGSSTDTQYF,TGTGCCTGGACGCTAGCAGGATCTAGCACAGATACGCAGTATTTT
TRBJ2-7,many,TRBV5-1,.,CASSPRALGVGYEQYF,TGCGCCAGCAGCCCGAGGGCCTTAGGGGTTGGCTACGAGCAGTACTTC
TRBJ1-1,.,TRBV7-2,TRBD1,CASSSGQGPTEAFF,TGTGCCAGCAGCTCCGGACAGGGTCCCACTGAAGCTTTCTTT
TRBJ2-6,.,TRBV7-8,TRBD1,CASSLAGGDAPSGANVLTF,TGTGCCAGCAGCTTAGCAGGGGGCGATGCCCCTTCTGGGGCCAACGTCCTGACTTTC
TRBJ1-4,.,TRBV25-1,.,CASSARATNEKLFF,TGTGCCAGTAGCGCGAGGGCAACTAATGAAAAACTGTTTTTT
TRBJ2-2,.,TRBV6-1,.,CASSPLSLNTGELFF,TGTGCCAGCAGCCCCTTAAGCCTGAACACCGGGGAGCTGTTTTTT
TRBJ2-5,.,TRBV19,.,CASSGQSRETQYF,TGTGCCAGTAGCGGACAGTCAAGGGAGACCCAGTACTTC
TRBJ2-4,.,TRBV4-1,TRBD1,CASSQDRVGNIQYF,TGCGCCAGCAGCCAGGACAGGGTAGGAAACATTCAGTACTTC
TRBJ1-6,.,TRBV30,.,CAWSPGNNSPLHF,TGTGCCTGGAGTCCAGGGAATAATTCACCCCTCCACTTT